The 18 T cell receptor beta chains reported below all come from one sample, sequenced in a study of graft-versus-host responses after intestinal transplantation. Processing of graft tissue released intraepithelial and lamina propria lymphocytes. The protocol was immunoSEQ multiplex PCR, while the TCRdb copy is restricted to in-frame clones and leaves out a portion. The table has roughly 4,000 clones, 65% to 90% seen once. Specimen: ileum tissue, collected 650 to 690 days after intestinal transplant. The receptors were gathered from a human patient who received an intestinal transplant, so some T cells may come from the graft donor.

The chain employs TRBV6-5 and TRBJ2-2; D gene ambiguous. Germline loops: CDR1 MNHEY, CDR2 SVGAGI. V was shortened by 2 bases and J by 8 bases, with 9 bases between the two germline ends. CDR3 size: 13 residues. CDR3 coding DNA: TGTGCCAGCAGTTACGTCGTGGCAGGGGAGCTGTTTTTT. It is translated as CASSYVVAGELFF.

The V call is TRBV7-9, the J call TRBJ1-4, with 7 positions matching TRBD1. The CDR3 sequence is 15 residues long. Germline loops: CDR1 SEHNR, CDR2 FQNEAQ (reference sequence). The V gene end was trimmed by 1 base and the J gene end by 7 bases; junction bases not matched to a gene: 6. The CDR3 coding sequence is TGTGCCAGCAGCTTAGTGACAGGGATCGGTGAAAAACTGTTTTTT. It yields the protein CASSLVTGIGEKLFF.

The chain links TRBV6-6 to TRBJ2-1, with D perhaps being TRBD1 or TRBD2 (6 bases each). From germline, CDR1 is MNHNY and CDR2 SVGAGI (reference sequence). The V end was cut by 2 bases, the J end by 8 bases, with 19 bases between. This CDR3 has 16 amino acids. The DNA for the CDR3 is TGTGCCAGCAGTTACGGGGTGAAGGGGGGCCTATATGAGCAGTTCTTC. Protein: CASSYGVKGGLYEQFF.

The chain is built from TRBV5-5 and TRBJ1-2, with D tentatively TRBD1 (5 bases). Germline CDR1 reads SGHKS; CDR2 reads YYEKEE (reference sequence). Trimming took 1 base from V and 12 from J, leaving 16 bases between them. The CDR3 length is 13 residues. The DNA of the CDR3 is TGTGCCAGCAGCTTGACGACAGTTGGGGTCGACACCTTC. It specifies CASSLTTVGVDTF.

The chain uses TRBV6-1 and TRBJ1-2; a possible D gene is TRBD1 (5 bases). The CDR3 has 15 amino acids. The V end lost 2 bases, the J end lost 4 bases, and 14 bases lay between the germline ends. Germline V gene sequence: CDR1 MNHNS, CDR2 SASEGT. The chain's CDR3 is CASSEFRGTSYGYTF. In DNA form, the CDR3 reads TGTGCCAGCAGTGAATTTAGGGGCACCTCCTATGGCTACACCTTC.

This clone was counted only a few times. The CDR3 DNA follows: TGTGCCAGCAGACCAACGGGACAGGGCATATATGGCTACACCTTC. Translated: CASRPTGQGIYGYTF. V is TRBV4-2 and J is TRBJ1-2; TRBD1 matches at 9 bases. The CDR3 covers 15 residues. Germline CDR1 reads LGHNA; CDR2 reads YNFKEQ. With V trimmed by 6 bases and J by 5 bases, 10 bases remained unmatched.

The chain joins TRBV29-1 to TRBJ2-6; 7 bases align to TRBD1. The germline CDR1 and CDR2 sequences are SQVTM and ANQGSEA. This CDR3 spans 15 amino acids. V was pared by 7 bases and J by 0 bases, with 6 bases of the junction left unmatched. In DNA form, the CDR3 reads TGCAGCGCTCGACAGGGAAGCTCTGGGGCCAACGTCCTGACTTTC. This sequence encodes CSARQGSSGANVLTF.

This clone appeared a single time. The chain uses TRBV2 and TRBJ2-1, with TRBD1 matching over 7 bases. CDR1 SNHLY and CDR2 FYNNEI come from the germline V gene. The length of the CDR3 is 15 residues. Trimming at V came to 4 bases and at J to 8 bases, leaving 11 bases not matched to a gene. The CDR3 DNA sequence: TGTGCCAGCAGTGTTAGGCAGGGGGTGGGAGATGAGCAGTTCTTC. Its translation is CASSVRQGVGDEQFF. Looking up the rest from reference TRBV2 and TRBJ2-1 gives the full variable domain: EPEVTQTPSHQVTQMGQEVILRCVPISNHLYFYWYRQILGQKVEFLVSFYNNEISEKSEIFDDQFSVERPDGSNFTLKIRSTKLEDSAMYFCASSVRQGVGDEQFFGPGTRLTVL.

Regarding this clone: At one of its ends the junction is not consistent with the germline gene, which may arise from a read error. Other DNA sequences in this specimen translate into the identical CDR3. DNA for the CDR3: TGCGCCAGCAGCTGGGACAGGCAATGGGTGAACACTGAAGCTTTCTTT. Translating it yields CASSWDRQWVNTEAFF. The chain employs TRBV5-4 and TRBJ1-1; TRBD1 matches 8 bases. CDR1 and CDR2 (germline): SGHNT, YYREEE (reference sequence). CDR3 length: 16 residues. Filled out from reference TRBV5-4 and TRBJ1-1, the complete variable domain reads ETGVTQSPTHLIKTRGQQVTLRCSSQSGHNTVSWYQQALGQGPQFIFQYYREEENGRGNFPPRFSGLQFPNYSSELNVNALELDDSALYLCASSWDRQWVNTEAFFGQGTRLTVV.

CDR3 sequence: CASSKVEKSNRAIGGTEAFF. CDR3 DNA sequence: TGTGCCAGCAGCAAAGTCGAGAAATCAAACAGGGCCATCGGCGGCACTGAAGCTTTCTTT. The rearrangement uses TRBV21-1 and TRBJ1-1; the D segment call TRBD1 is taken from the table without a DNA check. TRBV21-1 is shown as a pseudogene. This CDR3 comprises 20 residues.

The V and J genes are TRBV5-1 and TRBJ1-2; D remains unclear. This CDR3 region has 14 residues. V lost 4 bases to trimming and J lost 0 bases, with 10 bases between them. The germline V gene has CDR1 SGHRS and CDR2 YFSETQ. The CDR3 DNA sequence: TGCGCCAGCAGCCCCGACACCGCTAACTATGGCTACACCTTC. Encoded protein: CASSPDTANYGYTF.

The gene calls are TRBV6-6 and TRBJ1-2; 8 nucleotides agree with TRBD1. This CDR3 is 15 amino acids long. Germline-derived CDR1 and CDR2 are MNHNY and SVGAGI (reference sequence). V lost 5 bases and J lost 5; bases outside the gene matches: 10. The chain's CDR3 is CASSPPGQGAYGYTF. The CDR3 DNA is TGTGCCAGCAGTCCGCCTGGACAGGGAGCATATGGCTACACCTTC.

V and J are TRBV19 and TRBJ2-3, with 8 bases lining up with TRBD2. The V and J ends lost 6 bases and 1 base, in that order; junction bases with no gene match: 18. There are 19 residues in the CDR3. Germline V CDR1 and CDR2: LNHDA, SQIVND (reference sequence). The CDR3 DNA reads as TGTGCCAGTAGCTTCATTATCGATAGGTGGCGGGGGGGCACAGATACGCAGTATTTT. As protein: CASSFIIDRWRGGTDTQYF.

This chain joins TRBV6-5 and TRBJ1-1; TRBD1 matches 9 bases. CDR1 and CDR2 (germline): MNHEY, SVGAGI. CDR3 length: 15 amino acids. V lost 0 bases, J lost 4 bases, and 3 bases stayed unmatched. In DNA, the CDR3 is TGTGCCAGCAGTTACTCGAGACAGGGGGTCACTGAAGCTTTCTTT. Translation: CASSYSRQGVTEAFF.

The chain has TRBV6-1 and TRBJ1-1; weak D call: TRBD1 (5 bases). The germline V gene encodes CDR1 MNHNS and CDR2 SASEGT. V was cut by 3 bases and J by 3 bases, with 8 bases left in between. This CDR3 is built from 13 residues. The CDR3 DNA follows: TGTGCCAGCAGTGAGGACACTTACACTGAAGCTTTCTTT. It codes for CASSEDTYTEAFF.

The CDR3 coding sequence is TGCGCCAGCAGCGAAACTAGCGGGGGGGGAACCCAGTACTTC. Translation gives CASSETSGGGTQYF. V is TRBV5-1 and J is TRBJ2-5; 13 nucleotides match TRBD2. The J segment lost 8 bases and the V segment lost 4 bases, leaving 5 bases of the junction unmatched. The germline gives CDR1 SGHRS, CDR2 YFSETQ. The CDR3 is 14 amino acids.

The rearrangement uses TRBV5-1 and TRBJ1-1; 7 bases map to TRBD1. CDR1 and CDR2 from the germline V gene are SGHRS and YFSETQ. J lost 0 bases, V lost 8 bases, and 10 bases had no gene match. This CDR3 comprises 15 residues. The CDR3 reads CASSAQGTLNTEAFF. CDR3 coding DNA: TGCGCCAGTAGCGCACAGGGGACCCTGAACACTGAAGCTTTCTTT.

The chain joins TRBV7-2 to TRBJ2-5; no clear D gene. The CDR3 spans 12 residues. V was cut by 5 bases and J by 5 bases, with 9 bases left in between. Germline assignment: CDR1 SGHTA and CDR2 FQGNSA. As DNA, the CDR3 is TGTGCCAGCAGCATGGGTGGGGAGACCCAGTACTTC. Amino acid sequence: CASSMGGETQYF.